The 8 T cell receptor beta chains presented below share a single source sample, sequenced in a study of blood T cell repertoires in COVID-19 (dated by TCRdb to the early 2020s). Library preparation used the immunoSEQ multiplex PCR assay. TCRdb limited this immuneACCESS table to in-frame rearrangements with V and J called. A share of clones is missing; checked studies link under half to unresolved V genes, and the rest is unexplained. This sample lists about 120,000 clones; approximately 81% were detected once. The top ten clones comprise 3.9% of the sample. Sequencing was performed on peripheral blood. These receptors were taken from a man aged 55 to 70 with acute or convalescent COVID-19.

V usage is TRBV4-3 and J usage is TRBJ1-1; D unresolved. CDR3 size: 16 residues. V was pared by 0 bases and J by 0 bases, with 11 bases between. Germline V gene sequence: CDR1 LGHNA, CDR2 YSLEER. CDR3 DNA sequence: TGCGCCAGCAGCCAAGATTTAATGAGAATGAACACTGAAGCTTTCTTT. Its protein product is CASSQDLMRMNTEAFF.

The chain combines TRBV29-1 with TRBJ1-1, with D hard to call. The V gene lost 3 bases and the J gene lost 2 bases, with 4 bases spanning the gap. The CDR3 has 11 amino acids. Per the germline V gene, CDR1 is SQVTM and CDR2 is ANQGSEA. The CDR3 spells CSVDGNTEAFF. Written as DNA, the CDR3 is TGCAGCGTTGACGGTAACACTGAAGCTTTCTTT.

The V and J genes are TRBV19 and TRBJ2-5, with 11 bases aligning to TRBD1. In germline, CDR1 is LNHDA, CDR2 SQIVND (reference sequence). The CDR3 covers 15 residues. Trimming took 7 bases from V and 5 from J; bases not matched to a gene: 9. The CDR3 here is CASTALGQGGETQYF. The CDR3 bases are TGTGCCAGTACCGCCCTGGGACAGGGGGGGGAGACCCAGTACTTC.

The rearrangement links TRBV18 to TRBJ2-5; TRBD2 matches 11 bases. V trimming: 0 bases; J trimming: 5 bases; junction bases outside the gene matches: 5. Looked up from germline, CDR1 is KGHSH and CDR2 is LQKENI. The CDR3 extends over 16 amino acids. The CDR3 sequence is CASSPPSLAGGETQYF. The CDR3, as DNA: TGTGCCAGCTCACCACCGAGCCTAGCGGGAGGTGAGACCCAGTACTTC.

This clone was seen at least ten times. The V call is TRBV27, the J call TRBJ1-1; D remains ambiguous. V dropped 3 bases and J dropped 2 bases, with 10 bases sitting between them. CDR3 size: 14 residues. Per germline, CDR1 MNHEY and CDR2 SMNVEV (reference sequence). As DNA, the CDR3 is TGTGCCAGCAGTTTGGGAGGCCCTAACACTGAAGCTTTCTTT. Its protein is CASSLGGPNTEAFF.

V gene TRBV6-2 or TRBV6-3 combines with J gene TRBJ2-7; 9 bases align to TRBD2. V was clipped by 5 bases and J by 7 bases; unmatched bases: 9. CDR1 and CDR2 from the germline V gene are MNHEY and SVGEGT. This CDR3 region has 14 residues. The CDR3 DNA reads TGTGCCAGCAGTAGGCTAGCGGGGATGTGGGAGCAGTACTTC. The encoded protein is CASSRLAGMWEQYF.

The chain is built from TRBV14 and TRBJ2-3; 10 bases line up with TRBD1. V shed 5 bases and J 5 bases; nucleotides not matched to a gene: 10. Germline CDR1 is SGHDN and CDR2 is FVKESK. The CDR3 is made up of 16 amino acids. Here the CDR3 DNA reads TGTGCCAGCAGCAAAAAGCGGACAGGGGGGCGAGATACGCAGTATTTT. This sequence encodes CASSKKRTGGRDTQYF.

The chain uses TRBV10-3 and TRBJ2-1; D gene ambiguous. Trimming stripped 1 base from V and 9 bases from J, with 13 bases between. This CDR3 spans 14 amino acids. The germline CDR1 and CDR2 sequences are ENHRY and SYGVKD. CDR3 sequence (DNA): TGTGCCATCAGTGAGTTAAGTGTAGATGTTGAGCAGTTCTTC. The encoded protein is CAISELSVDVEQFF.